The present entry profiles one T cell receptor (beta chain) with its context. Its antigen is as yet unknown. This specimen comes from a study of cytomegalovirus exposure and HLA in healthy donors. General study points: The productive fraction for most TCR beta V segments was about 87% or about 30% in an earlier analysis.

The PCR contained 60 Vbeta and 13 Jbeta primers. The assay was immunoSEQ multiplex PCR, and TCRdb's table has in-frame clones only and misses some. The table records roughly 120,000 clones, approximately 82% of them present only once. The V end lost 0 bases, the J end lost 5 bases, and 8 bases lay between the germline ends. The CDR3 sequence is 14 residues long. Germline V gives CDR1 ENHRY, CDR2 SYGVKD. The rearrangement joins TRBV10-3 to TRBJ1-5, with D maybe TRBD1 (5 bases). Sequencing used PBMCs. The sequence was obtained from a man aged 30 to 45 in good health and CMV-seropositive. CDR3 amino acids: CAISESRGDQPQHF. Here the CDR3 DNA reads TGTGCCATCAGTGAGTCGCGGGGGGATCAGCCCCAGCATTTT.